This TCR beta chain was captured in a study of control samples from healthy donors and cancer patients. CDR3 length: 18 residues. Germline CDR1 reads MGHRA; CDR2 reads YSYEKL. V was pared by 1 base and J by 0 bases, with 16 bases between. This clone was seen a single time. The data were produced by immunoSEQ multiplex PCR, yet TCRdb's version contains in-frame clones alone and is incomplete. The table shows fewer than 250,000 clones, with 90% to 95% occurring only once. This receptor was obtained from a man aged 25 to 40 in good health. V is TRBV4-1 and J is TRBJ2-4, with D unresolved. Sequenced input: blood. CDR3 DNA: TGCGCCAGCAGCCAAGCCCCTATTAGACTGGAAGCCAAAAACATTCAGTACTTC. Translation gives CASSQAPIRLEAKNIQYF.